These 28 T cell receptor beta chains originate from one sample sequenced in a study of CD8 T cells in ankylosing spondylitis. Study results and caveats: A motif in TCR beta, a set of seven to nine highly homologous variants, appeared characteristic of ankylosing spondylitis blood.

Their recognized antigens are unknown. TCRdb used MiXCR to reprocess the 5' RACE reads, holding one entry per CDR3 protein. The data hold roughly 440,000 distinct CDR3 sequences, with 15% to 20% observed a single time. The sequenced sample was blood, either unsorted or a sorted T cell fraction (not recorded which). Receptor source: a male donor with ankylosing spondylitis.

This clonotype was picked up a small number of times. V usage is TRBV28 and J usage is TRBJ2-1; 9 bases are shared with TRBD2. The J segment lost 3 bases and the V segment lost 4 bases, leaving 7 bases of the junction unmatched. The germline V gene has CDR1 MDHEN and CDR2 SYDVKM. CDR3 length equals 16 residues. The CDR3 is CASSSPLAGNYNEQFF. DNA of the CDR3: TGTGCCAGCAGTTCCCCCCTAGCGGGAAACTACAATGAGCAGTTCTTC.

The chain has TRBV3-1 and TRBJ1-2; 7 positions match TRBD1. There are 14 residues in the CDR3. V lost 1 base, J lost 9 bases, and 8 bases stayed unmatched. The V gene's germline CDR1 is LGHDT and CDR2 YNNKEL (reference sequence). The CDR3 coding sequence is TGTGCCAGCAGCCAAGTCAGACAGGGAGGAAGCTACACCTTC. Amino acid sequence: CASSQVRQGGSYTF.

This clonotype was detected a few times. The CDR3 spells CSARVGGRSKNEQFF. The DNA of the CDR3 is TGCAGTGCTAGGGTGGGCGGGAGAAGTAAAAATGAGCAGTTCTTC. V is TRBV20-1 and J is TRBJ2-1; 7 bases fit TRBD2. In germline, CDR1 is DFQATT, CDR2 SNEGSKA (reference sequence). V was pared by 3 bases and J by 7 bases, with 12 bases of the junction left unmatched. This CDR3 spans 15 amino acids.

The CDR3 loop reads CSASVASGTGELFF. The DNA of the CDR3 is TGCAGTGCTAGTGTCGCTTCGGGTACCGGGGAGCTGTTTTTT. This chain links TRBV20-1 with TRBJ2-2; D gene unclear. Germline lookup yields CDR1 DFQATT and CDR2 SNEGSKA (reference sequence). Trimming took 3 bases from V and 5 from J, leaving 13 bases between them. CDR3 length: 14 residues.

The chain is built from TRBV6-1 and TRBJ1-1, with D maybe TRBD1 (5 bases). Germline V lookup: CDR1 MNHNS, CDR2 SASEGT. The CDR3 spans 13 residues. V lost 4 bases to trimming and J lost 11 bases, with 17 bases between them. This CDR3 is CASSVGGLGWAFF. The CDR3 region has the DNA TGTGCCAGCAGTGTCGGGGGATTAGGGTGGGCTTTCTTT.

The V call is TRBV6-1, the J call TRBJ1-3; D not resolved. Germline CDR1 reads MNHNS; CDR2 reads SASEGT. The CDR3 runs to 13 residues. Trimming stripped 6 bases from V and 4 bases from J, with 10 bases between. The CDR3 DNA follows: TGTGCCAGCAGCATACGGTCGGGAAACACCATATATTTT. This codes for CASSIRSGNTIYF.

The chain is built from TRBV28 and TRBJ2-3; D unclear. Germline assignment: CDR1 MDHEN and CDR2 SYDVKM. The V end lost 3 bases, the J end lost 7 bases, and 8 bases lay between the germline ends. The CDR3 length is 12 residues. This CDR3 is CASSFIRNTQYF. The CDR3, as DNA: TGTGCCAGCAGTTTTATCCGGAATACGCAGTATTTT.

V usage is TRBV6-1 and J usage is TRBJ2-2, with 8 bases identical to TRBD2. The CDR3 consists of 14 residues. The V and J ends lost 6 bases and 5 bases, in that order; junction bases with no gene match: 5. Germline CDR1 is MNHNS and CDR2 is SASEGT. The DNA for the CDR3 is TGTGCCAGCAGCCGGACTAGCTGGACCGGGGAGCTGTTTTTT. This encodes CASSRTSWTGELFF.

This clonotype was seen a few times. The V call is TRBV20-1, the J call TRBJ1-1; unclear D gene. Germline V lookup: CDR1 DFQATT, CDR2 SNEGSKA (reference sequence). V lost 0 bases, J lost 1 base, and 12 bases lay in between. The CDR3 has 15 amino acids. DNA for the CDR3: TGCAGTGCTAGAGACGGGAGAAGCAAGAACACTGAAGCTTTCTTT. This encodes CSARDGRSKNTEAFF.

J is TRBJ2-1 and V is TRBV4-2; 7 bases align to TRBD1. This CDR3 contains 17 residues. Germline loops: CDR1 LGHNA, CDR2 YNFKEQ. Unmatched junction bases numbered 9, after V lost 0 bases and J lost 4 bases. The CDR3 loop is CASSQDSVQGIYNEQFF. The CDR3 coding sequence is TGTGCCAGCAGCCAAGATTCCGTACAGGGGATTTACAATGAGCAGTTCTTC.

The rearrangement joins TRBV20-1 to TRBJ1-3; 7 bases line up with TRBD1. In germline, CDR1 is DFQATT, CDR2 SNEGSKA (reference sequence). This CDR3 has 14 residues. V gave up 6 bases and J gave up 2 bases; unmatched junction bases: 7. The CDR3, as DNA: TGCAGTGCAGCAAACAGGGGAGCTGGAAACACCATATATTTT. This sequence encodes CSAANRGAGNTIYF.

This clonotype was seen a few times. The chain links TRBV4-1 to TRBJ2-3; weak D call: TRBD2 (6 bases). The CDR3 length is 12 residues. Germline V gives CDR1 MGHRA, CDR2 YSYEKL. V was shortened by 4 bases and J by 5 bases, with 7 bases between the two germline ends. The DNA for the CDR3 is TGCGCCAGCAGCCGGGAGGTAGATACGCAGTATTTT. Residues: CASSREVDTQYF.

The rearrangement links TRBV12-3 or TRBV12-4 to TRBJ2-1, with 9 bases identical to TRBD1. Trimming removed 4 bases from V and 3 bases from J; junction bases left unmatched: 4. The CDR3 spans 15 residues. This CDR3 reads CASSSRQGGYNEQFF. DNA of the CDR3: TGTGCCAGCAGTTCCAGACAGGGGGGCTACAATGAGCAGTTCTTC.

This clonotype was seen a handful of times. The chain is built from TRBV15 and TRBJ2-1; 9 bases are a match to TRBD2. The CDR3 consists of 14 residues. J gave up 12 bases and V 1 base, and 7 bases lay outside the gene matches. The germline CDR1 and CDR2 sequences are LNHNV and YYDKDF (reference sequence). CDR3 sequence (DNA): TGTGCCACCAGCAGAGTTCTAGCGGGAACTGGGCAGTTCTTC. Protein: CATSRVLAGTGQFF. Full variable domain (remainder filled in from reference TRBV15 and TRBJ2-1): DAMVIQNPRYQVTQFGKPVTLSCSQTLNHNVMYWYQQKSSQAPKLLFHYYDKDFNNEADTPDNFQSRRPNTSFCFLDIRSPGLGDTAMYLCATSRVLAGTGQFFGPGTRLTVL.

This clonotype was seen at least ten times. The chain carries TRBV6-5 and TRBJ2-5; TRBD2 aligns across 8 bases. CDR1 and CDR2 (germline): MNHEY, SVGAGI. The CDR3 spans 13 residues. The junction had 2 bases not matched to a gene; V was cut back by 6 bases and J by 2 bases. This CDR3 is CASRLAGQETQYF. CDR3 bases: TGTGCCAGCAGATTAGCGGGGCAAGAGACCCAGTACTTC.

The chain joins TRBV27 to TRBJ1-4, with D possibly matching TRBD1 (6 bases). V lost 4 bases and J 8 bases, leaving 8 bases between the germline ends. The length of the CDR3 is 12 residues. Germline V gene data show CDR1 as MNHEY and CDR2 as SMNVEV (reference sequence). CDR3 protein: CASSSTGEKLFF. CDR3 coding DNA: TGTGCCAGCAGTTCCACAGGGGAAAAACTGTTTTTT.

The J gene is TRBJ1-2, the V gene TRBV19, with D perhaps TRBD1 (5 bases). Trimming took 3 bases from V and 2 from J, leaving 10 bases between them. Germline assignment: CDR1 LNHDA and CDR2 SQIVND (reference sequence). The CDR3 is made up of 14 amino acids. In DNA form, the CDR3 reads TGTGCCAGTAGTATCATCACAGGCAACTATGGCTACACCTTC. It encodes CASSIITGNYGYTF.

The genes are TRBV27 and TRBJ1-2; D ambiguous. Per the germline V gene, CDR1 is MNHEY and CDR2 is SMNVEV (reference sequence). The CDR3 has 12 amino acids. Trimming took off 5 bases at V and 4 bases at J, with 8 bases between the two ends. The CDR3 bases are TGTGCCAGCAGTCACATGGGCTATGGCTACACCTTC. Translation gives CASSHMGYGYTF.

CDR3 sequence: CASSPGRGSGNTIYF. As DNA, the CDR3 is TGTGCCAGCAGCCCAGGCAGAGGCTCTGGAAACACCATATATTTT. V is TRBV7-9 and J is TRBJ1-3; D unresolved. The CDR3 length is 15 residues. Germline-derived CDR1 and CDR2 are SEHNR and FQNEAQ (reference sequence). The V end lost 5 bases, the J end lost 0 bases, and 11 bases lay between the germline ends.

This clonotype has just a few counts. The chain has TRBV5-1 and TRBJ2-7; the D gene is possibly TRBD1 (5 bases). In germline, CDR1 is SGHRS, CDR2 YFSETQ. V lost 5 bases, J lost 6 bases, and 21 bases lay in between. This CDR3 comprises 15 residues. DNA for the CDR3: TGCGCCAGCAGTAGATTCGACAGTTCCCTAGGCGAGCAGTACTTC. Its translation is CASSRFDSSLGEQYF.

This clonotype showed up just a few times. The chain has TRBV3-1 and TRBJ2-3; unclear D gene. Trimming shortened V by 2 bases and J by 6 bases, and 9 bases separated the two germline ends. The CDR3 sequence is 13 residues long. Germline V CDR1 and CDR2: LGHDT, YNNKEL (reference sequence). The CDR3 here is CASSQRLRDTQYF. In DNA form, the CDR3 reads TGTGCCAGCAGCCAAAGACTGCGGGATACGCAGTATTTT.

The CDR3 protein is CASSPRTGGMDYGYTF. CDR3 nucleotide sequence: TGTGCCAGCAGCCCCCGGACAGGGGGCATGGACTATGGCTACACCTTC. The chain recombines TRBV7-9 with TRBJ1-2; 11 nucleotides match TRBD1. This CDR3 is built from 16 residues. Germline V gene sequence: CDR1 SEHNR, CDR2 FQNEAQ (reference sequence). Trimming at V came to 5 bases and at J to 3 bases, leaving 8 bases not matched to a gene.

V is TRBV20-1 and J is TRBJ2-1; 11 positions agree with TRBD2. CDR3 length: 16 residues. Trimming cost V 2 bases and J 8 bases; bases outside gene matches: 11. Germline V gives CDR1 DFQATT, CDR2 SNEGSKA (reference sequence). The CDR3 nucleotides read TGCAGTGCTAGACTTCAACTAGCGGGAGCGGGCCATGAGCAGTTCTTC. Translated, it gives CSARLQLAGAGHEQFF.

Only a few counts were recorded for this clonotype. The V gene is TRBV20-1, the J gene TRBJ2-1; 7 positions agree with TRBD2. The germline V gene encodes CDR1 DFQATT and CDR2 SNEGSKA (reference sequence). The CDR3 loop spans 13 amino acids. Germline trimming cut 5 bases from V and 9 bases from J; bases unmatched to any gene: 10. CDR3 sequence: CSASRTSTGEQFF. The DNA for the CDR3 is TGCAGTGCTTCACGGACTAGTACGGGTGAGCAGTTCTTC.

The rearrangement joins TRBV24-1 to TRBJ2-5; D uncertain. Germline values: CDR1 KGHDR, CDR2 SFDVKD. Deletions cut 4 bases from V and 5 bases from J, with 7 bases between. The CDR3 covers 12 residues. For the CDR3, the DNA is TGTGCCACCAGTGACATGGGGGAGACCCAGTACTTC. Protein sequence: CATSDMGETQYF.

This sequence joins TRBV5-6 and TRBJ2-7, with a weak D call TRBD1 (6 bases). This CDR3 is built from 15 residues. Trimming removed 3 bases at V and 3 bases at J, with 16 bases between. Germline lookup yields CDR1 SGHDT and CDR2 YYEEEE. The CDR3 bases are TGTGCCAGCAGCTCAACAGGGAGAGGGTTCTACGAGCAGTACTTC. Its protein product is CASSSTGRGFYEQYF. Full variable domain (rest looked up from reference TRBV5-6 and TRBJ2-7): DAGVTQSPTHLIKTRGQQVTLRCSPKSGHDTVSWYQQALGQGPQFIFQYYEEEERQRGNFPDRFSGHQFPNYSSELNVNALLLGDSALYLCASSSTGRGFYEQYFGPGTRLTVT.

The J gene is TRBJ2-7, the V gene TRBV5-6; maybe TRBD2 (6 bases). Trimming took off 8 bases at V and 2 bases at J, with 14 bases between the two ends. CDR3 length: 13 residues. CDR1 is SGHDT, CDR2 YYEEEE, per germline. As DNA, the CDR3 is TGTGCCAGTGCGGGGCAGGTCACCTACGAGCAGTACTTC. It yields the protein CASAGQVTYEQYF.

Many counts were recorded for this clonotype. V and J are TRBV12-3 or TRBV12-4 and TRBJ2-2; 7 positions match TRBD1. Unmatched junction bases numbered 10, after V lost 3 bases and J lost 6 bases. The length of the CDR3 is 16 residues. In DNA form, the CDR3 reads TGTGCCAGCAGTTTTCTCTCGGCAGGGGGTTCCGGGGAGCTGTTTTTT. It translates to CASSFLSAGGSGELFF.